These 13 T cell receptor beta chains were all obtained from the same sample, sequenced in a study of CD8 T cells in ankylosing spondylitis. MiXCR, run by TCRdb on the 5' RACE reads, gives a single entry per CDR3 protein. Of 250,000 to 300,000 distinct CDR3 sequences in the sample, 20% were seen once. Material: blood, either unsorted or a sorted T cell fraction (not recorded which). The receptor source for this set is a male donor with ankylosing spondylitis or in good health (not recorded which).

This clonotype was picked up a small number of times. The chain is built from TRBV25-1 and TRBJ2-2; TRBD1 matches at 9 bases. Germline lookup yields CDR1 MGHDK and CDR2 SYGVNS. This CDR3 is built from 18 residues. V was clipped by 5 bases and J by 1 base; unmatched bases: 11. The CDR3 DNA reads TGTGCCAGCAGTAACCCGGGACAGGGAAACCTGAACACCGGGGAGCTGTTTTTT. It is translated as CASSNPGQGNLNTGELFF. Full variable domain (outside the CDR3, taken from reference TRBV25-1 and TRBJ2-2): EADIYQTPRYLVIGTGKKITLECSQTMGHDKMYWYQQDPGMELHLIHYSYGVNSTEKGDLSSESTVSRIRTEHFPLTLESARPSHTSQYLCASSNPGQGNLNTGELFFGEGSRLTVL.

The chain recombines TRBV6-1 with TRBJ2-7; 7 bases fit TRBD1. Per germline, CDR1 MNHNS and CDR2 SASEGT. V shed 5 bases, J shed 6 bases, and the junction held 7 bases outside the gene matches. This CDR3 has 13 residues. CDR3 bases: TGTGCCAGCAGTACAGGGGTTTTACGCGAGCAGTACGTC. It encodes CASSTGVLREQYV.

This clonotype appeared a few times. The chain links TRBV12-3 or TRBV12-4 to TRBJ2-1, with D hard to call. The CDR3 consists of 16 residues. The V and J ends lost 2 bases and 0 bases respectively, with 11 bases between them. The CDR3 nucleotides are TGTGCCAGCAGTTTAATACCCAGCAGCTCCTACAATGAGCAGTTCTTC. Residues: CASSLIPSSSYNEQFF.

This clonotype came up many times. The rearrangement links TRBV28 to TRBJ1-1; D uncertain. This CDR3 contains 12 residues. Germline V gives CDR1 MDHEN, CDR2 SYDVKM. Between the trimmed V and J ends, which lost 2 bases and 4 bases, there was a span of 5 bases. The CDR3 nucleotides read TGTGCCAGCAGTTTACCCACCACTGAAGCTTTCTTT. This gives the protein CASSLPTTEAFF.

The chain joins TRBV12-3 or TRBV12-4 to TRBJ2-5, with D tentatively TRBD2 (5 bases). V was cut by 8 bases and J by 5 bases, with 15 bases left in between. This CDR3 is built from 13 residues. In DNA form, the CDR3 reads TGTGCCAGCCGCCAGTTGTGGGAGGAGACCCAGTACTTC. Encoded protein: CASRQLWEETQYF.

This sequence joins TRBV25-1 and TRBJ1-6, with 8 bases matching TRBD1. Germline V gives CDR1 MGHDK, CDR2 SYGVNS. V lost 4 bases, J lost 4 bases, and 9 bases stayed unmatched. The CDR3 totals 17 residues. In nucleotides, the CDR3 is TGTGCCAGCAGTGCCGGGAGGGACAGGAGTTATAATTCACCCCTCCACTTT. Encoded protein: CASSAGRDRSYNSPLHF.

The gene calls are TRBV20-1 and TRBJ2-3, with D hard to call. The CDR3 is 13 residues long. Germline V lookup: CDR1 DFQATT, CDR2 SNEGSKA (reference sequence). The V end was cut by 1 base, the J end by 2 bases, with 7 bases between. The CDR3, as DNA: TGCAGTGCTAGAGCGGAGCCCACAGATACGCAGTATTTT. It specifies CSARAEPTDTQYF.

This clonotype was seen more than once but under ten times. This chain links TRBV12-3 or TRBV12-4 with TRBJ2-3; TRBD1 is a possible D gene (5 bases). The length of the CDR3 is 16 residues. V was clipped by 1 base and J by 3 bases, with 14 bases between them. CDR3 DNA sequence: TGTGCCAGCAGTTTAGGAGCAGGGCCGCTTACAGATACGCAGTATTTT. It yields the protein CASSLGAGPLTDTQYF.

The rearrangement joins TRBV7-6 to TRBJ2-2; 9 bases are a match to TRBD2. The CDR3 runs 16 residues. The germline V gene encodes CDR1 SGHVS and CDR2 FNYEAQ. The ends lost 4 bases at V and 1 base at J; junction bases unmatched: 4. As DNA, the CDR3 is TGTGCCAGCAGCTACAGTAGCGGGGGGAACACCGGGGAGCTGTTTTTT. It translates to CASSYSSGGNTGELFF.

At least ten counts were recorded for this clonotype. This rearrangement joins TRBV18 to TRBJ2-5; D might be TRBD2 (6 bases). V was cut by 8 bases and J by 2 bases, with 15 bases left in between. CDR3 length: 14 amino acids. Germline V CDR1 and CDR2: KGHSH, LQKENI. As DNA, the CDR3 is TGTGCCAGCAGTCCCCCGGGACTGCAAGAGACCCAGTACTTC. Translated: CASSPPGLQETQYF.

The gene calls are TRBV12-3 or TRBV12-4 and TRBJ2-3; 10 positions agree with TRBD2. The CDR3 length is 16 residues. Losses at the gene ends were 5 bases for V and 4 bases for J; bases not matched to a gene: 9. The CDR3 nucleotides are TGTGCCAGCAGTCGAGGGCTAGCGGGAGAGGCAGATACGCAGTATTTT. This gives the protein CASSRGLAGEADTQYF.

The CDR3 DNA reads as TGTGCCAGCAGTTTTTTGGGGTCAGCAGATACGCAGTATTTT. It codes for CASSFLGSADTQYF. The J gene is TRBJ2-3, the V gene TRBV28; D gene uncertain. CDR1 MDHEN and CDR2 SYDVKM come from the germline V gene. The CDR3 is 14 residues long. The V end lost 3 bases, the J end lost 4 bases, and 11 bases lay between the germline ends.

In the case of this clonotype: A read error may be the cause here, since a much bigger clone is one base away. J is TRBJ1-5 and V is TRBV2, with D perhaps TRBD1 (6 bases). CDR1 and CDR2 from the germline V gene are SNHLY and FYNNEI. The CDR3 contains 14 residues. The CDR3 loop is CAGSDAGGGQPQHF. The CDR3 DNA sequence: TGTGCCGGCAGTGATGCGGGAGGGGGTCAGCCCCAGCATTTT.